What follows are 24 T cell receptor beta chains derived from one specimen sequenced in a study of OX40 agonist ivuxolimab in advanced cancers. Clones were read by immunoSEQ multiplex PCR, and TCRdb kept only the in-frame ones, dropping some. The sample carries over 75,000 clones, more than 70% recorded once. Sequences were derived from CD4+ or CD8+ T cells sorted from blood, sampled in a trial of the OX40 agonist ivuxolimab. The receptors here all came from an adult with an advanced solid tumor such as melanoma, head and neck, liver or kidney cancer.

J is TRBJ1-1 and V is TRBV2; D unresolved. Trimming pared 6 bases from V and 0 bases from J, leaving 8 bases between. Germline V lookup: CDR1 SNHLY, CDR2 FYNNEI. The CDR3 loop spans 13 amino acids. This chain's CDR3 is CASRTEMNTEAFF. For the CDR3, the DNA is TGTGCCAGCAGGACGGAGATGAACACTGAAGCTTTCTTT.

This chain connects TRBV28 to TRBJ2-1; the D is unclear. CDR3 length: 12 residues. The germline V gene encodes CDR1 MDHEN and CDR2 SYDVKM. Trimming pared 3 bases from V and 4 bases from J, leaving 4 bases between. CDR3 loop: CASSLQYNEQFF. The CDR3 DNA sequence: TGTGCCAGCAGTTTGCAGTACAATGAGCAGTTCTTC.

The V and J genes are TRBV30 and TRBJ2-1; 10 nucleotides agree with TRBD2. After removal of 3 bases from V and 6 bases from J, the junction contained 2 bases not matched to a gene. The length of the CDR3 is 13 residues. Germline V CDR1 and CDR2: GTSNPN, SVGIG (reference sequence). CDR3 in DNA: TGTGCCTGGAGGAGCGGGAGGGCCAATGAGCAGTTCTTC. This encodes CAWRSGRANEQFF.

CDR3 DNA sequence: TGTGCCAGCAGCGTAGGGGTAGCAGGCTACAATGAGCAGTTCTTC. Translated: CASSVGVAGYNEQFF. The chain is built from TRBV9 and TRBJ2-1, with D unresolved. This CDR3 contains 15 residues. Germline CDR1 is SGDLS and CDR2 is YYNGEE. Trimming pared 0 bases from V and 3 bases from J, leaving 10 bases between. Variable domain in full (rest from reference TRBV9 and TRBJ2-1): DSGVTQTPKHLITATGQRVTLRCSPRSGDLSVYWYQQSLDQGLQFLIQYYNGEERAKGNILERFSAQQFPDLHSELNLSSLELGDSALYFCASSVGVAGYNEQFFGPGTRLTVL.

The chain combines TRBV29-1 with TRBJ1-1, with D unclear. V was clipped by 4 bases and J by 0 bases, with 9 bases between them. The CDR3 sequence is 13 residues long. Germline V gene data show CDR1 as SQVTM and CDR2 as ANQGSEA. CDR3 residues: CSVGRSMNTEAFF. The CDR3 nucleotides are TGCAGCGTTGGGAGGAGCATGAACACTGAAGCTTTCTTT.

This clone was observed a few times. The chain uses TRBV5-4 and TRBJ1-2; no reliable D call. Germline-derived CDR1 and CDR2 are SGHNT and YYREEE (reference sequence). This CDR3 contains 12 residues. V was trimmed by 4 bases and J by 6 bases, leaving 10 bases between them. CDR3 protein: CASSLDTNGYTF. CDR3 nucleotides: TGTGCCAGCAGCCTAGACACCAATGGCTACACCTTC.

The J gene is TRBJ2-7, the V gene TRBV6-1; 7 bases line up with TRBD2. The germline gives CDR1 MNHNS, CDR2 SASEGT. With 1 base clipped from V and 9 bases from J, the junction kept 9 bases outside the gene matches. The CDR3 has 14 residues. CDR3 in DNA: TGTGCCAGCAGTGAAGTTGGCGCTAGCGGTGTGCAGTACTTC. It is translated as CASSEVGASGVQYF.

The rearrangement links TRBV7-2 to TRBJ2-5, with D maybe TRBD2 (6 bases). Per the germline V gene, CDR1 is SGHTA and CDR2 is FQGNSA. The CDR3 totals 15 residues. Between the trimmed V and J ends, which lost 1 base and 5 bases, there was a span of 14 bases. CDR3 in DNA: TGTGCCAGCAGCTTAGGACTAGTTGGTGGTGAGACCCAGTACTTC. Translated: CASSLGLVGGETQYF.

The J gene is TRBJ1-2, the V gene TRBV11-3; no firm D call. The germline V gene has CDR1 SGHNT and CDR2 YENEEA. This CDR3 is 15 amino acids long. The V and J ends lost 1 base and 4 bases respectively, with 13 bases between them. The CDR3 DNA reads as TGTGCCAGCAGCTTAGGCCCGCCGGAAGCCTATGGCTACACCTTC. Its translation: CASSLGPPEAYGYTF.

The genes are TRBV27 and TRBJ1-4; 8 positions match TRBD1. V trimming: 1 base; J trimming: 5 bases; junction bases outside the gene matches: 6. CDR3 length: 16 residues. CDR1 and CDR2 (germline): MNHEY, SMNVEV (reference sequence). The CDR3 here is CASSLFQGTGNEKLFF. DNA of the CDR3: TGTGCCAGCAGTTTATTTCAAGGGACAGGAAATGAAAAACTGTTTTTT.

V gene TRBV5-5 combines with J gene TRBJ1-1; 9 nucleotides line up with TRBD1. Germline V lookup: CDR1 SGHKS, CDR2 YYEKEE (reference sequence). The V gene end was trimmed by 3 bases and the J gene end by 0 bases; junction bases not matched to a gene: 6. The CDR3 contains 16 residues. CDR3 sequence reads: CASSSRTGAVNTEAFF. DNA for the CDR3: TGTGCCAGCAGCTCTAGGACAGGGGCTGTGAACACTGAAGCTTTCTTT. Full variable domain (outside the CDR3, taken from reference TRBV5-5 and TRBJ1-1): DAGVTQSPTHLIKTRGQQVTLRCSPISGHKSVSWYQQVLGQGPQFIFQYYEKEERGRGNFPDRFSARQFPNYSSELNVNALLLGDSALYLCASSSRTGAVNTEAFFGQGTRLTVV.

V is TRBV6-1 and J is TRBJ2-5, with 7 bases matching TRBD1. The CDR3 consists of 15 residues. Germline CDR1 is MNHNS and CDR2 is SASEGT. Trimming cost V 5 bases and J 6 bases; bases outside gene matches: 12. The CDR3 is CASSPLTGTAQTQYF. The CDR3 DNA is TGTGCCAGCAGTCCCCTCACCGGGACAGCGCAGACCCAGTACTTC.

The chain uses TRBV9 and TRBJ1-4, with 9 bases that match TRBD1. The CDR3 runs 14 residues. Germline assignment: CDR1 SGDLS and CDR2 YYNGEE. The V and J ends lost 3 bases and 5 bases, in that order; junction bases with no gene match: 2. CDR3 in amino acids: CASSAGTGNEKLFF. The CDR3 DNA follows: TGTGCCAGCAGCGCCGGGACAGGGAATGAAAAACTGTTTTTT. Based on the CDR3 plus reference TRBV9 and TRBJ1-4, the full variable domain is DSGVTQTPKHLITATGQRVTLRCSPRSGDLSVYWYQQSLDQGLQFLIQYYNGEERAKGNILERFSAQQFPDLHSELNLSSLELGDSALYFCASSAGTGNEKLFFGSGTQLSVL.

On this clone itself: Other DNA sequences of this sample code for an identical CDR3. This chain uses TRBV18 with TRBJ1-1; maybe TRBD1 (5 bases). The CDR3 contains 14 residues. The germline V gene encodes CDR1 KGHSH and CDR2 LQKENI. V lost 3 bases and J lost 0, with 8 bases in between. In DNA, the CDR3 is TGTGCCAGCTCACCGGGACTCATGAACACTGAAGCTTTCTTT. Residues: CASSPGLMNTEAFF.

The chain uses TRBV19 and TRBJ2-3; the D gene is possibly TRBD2 (6 bases). CDR1 and CDR2 from the germline V gene are LNHDA and SQIVND (reference sequence). This CDR3 has 15 amino acids. V shed 6 bases and J shed 3 bases, with 16 bases lying between them. CDR3 amino acids: CASSDTSGWTDTQYF. CDR3 DNA: TGTGCCAGTAGCGATACAAGCGGGTGGACAGATACGCAGTATTTT.

The chain has TRBV30 and TRBJ1-3; D not certain. CDR1 and CDR2 from the germline V gene are GTSNPN and SVGIG (reference sequence). The length of the CDR3 is 12 residues. The V gene lost 0 bases and the J gene lost 4 bases, with 4 bases spanning the gap. The CDR3, as DNA: TGTGCCTGGAGTGTAGGGGGAAACACCATATATTTT. It is translated as CAWSVGGNTIYF.

The chain carries TRBV7-2 and TRBJ1-5; TRBD1 might be the D (5 bases). V dropped 5 bases and J dropped 4 bases, with 9 bases sitting between them. The CDR3 runs to 13 residues. Germline V gene data show CDR1 as SGHTA and CDR2 as FQGNSA. As DNA, the CDR3 is TGTGCCAGCAGCAACAGGCCTAATCAGCCCCAGCATTTT. Translation: CASSNRPNQPQHF.

A single count supports this clone. The chain employs TRBV5-6 and TRBJ1-5; TRBD1 might be the D (6 bases). Germline V gene sequence: CDR1 SGHDT, CDR2 YYEEEE. V dropped 2 bases and J dropped 6 bases, with 12 bases sitting between them. The CDR3 consists of 14 residues. Written as DNA, the CDR3 is TGTGCCAGCAGCTTCCAGGGGCCGGGTCAGCCCCAGCATTTT. It is translated as CASSFQGPGQPQHF. The full variable domain, its missing parts supplied by reference TRBV5-6 and TRBJ1-5, is DAGVTQSPTHLIKTRGQQVTLRCSPKSGHDTVSWYQQALGQGPQFIFQYYEEEERQRGNFPDRFSGHQFPNYSSELNVNALLLGDSALYLCASSFQGPGQPQHFGDGTRLSIL.

V and J are TRBV2 and TRBJ1-2; 10 positions match TRBD1. The CDR3 extends over 14 amino acids. Germline trimming cut 5 bases from V and 4 bases from J; bases unmatched to any gene: 4. Per germline, CDR1 SNHLY and CDR2 FYNNEI. The CDR3 loop is CASSPGQGIYGYTF. The CDR3 DNA sequence: TGTGCCAGCAGTCCGGGACAGGGGATCTATGGCTACACCTTC.

The rearrangement uses TRBV7-2 and TRBJ1-1; D is perhaps TRBD1 (6 bases). V lost 6 bases to trimming and J lost 3 bases, with 17 bases between them. The CDR3 contains 15 residues. Per germline, CDR1 SGHTA and CDR2 FQGNSA. CDR3 loop: CASRPNRVGDTEAFF. DNA of the CDR3: TGTGCCAGCAGACCCAACAGGGTAGGTGACACTGAAGCTTTCTTT.

This sequence joins TRBV7-2 and TRBJ2-6; D is perhaps TRBD2 (5 bases). Germline CDR1 and CDR2: SGHTA and FQGNSA. V lost 3 bases, J lost 4 bases, and 10 bases lay in between. CDR3 size: 15 residues. In DNA form, the CDR3 reads TGTGCCAGCAGCTTGAGGGTGACCGGGGCCAACGTCCTGACTTTC. Translated, it gives CASSLRVTGANVLTF.

This clone was observed a single time. The chain links TRBV5-6 to TRBJ2-3; D may match TRBD1 or TRBD2 (5 bases each). The CDR3 has 15 residues. CDR1 SGHDT and CDR2 YYEEEE come from the germline V gene. With 4 bases removed from V and 6 bases from J, the gap between germline ends came to 18 bases. The CDR3 DNA reads TGTGCCAGCAGCCCCTCGGGTGCTGGGGGTGATACGCAGTATTTT. Protein: CASSPSGAGGDTQYF.

V usage is TRBV2 and J usage is TRBJ2-7; D is unclear. Trimming shortened V by 5 bases and J by 1 base, and 6 bases separated the two germline ends. Germline-derived CDR1 and CDR2 are SNHLY and FYNNEI. The CDR3 sequence is 12 residues long. The CDR3 loop reads CASSWSSYEQYF. The CDR3 DNA is TGTGCCAGCAGTTGGAGTTCCTACGAGCAGTACTTC. Variable domain in full (rest from reference TRBV2 and TRBJ2-7): EPEVTQTPSHQVTQMGQEVILRCVPISNHLYFYWYRQILGQKVEFLVSFYNNEISEKSEIFDDQFSVERPDGSNFTLKIRSTKLEDSAMYFCASSWSSYEQYFGPGTRLTVT.

The genes are TRBV18 and TRBJ2-3; 12 nucleotides match TRBD2. In germline, CDR1 is KGHSH, CDR2 LQKENI. V shed 3 bases, J shed 5 bases, and the junction held 6 bases outside the gene matches. The CDR3 totals 16 residues. The CDR3 sequence: CASSPTSGRGKDTQYF. The CDR3 nucleotides read TGTGCCAGCTCACCGACTAGCGGGAGAGGTAAAGATACGCAGTATTTT.